This T cell receptor (beta chain) originates from a study of blood T cell repertoires in COVID-19. Study summary: Material from acute and convalescent COVID-19 was sourced from the United States, Italy and Spain.

The method was immunoSEQ multiplex PCR; TCRdb's version includes in-frame clones alone and lacks a portion of them. In the table there are some 130,000 clones, more than 90% of which are singletons. Germline CDR1 LGHNT, CDR2 FRNRAP. V was pared by 2 bases and J by 4 bases, with 3 bases of the junction left unmatched. The CDR3 is made up of 14 amino acids. The specimen was peripheral blood. This receptor was identified in a man aged 60 to 75 with COVID-19, enrolled during active disease. This chain uses TRBV12-5 with TRBJ1-1; 8 bases are shared with TRBD1. Here the CDR3 reads CASGLQGASTEAFF. The CDR3 region has the DNA TGTGCTAGTGGTTTGCAGGGGGCTTCCACTGAAGCTTTCTTT.